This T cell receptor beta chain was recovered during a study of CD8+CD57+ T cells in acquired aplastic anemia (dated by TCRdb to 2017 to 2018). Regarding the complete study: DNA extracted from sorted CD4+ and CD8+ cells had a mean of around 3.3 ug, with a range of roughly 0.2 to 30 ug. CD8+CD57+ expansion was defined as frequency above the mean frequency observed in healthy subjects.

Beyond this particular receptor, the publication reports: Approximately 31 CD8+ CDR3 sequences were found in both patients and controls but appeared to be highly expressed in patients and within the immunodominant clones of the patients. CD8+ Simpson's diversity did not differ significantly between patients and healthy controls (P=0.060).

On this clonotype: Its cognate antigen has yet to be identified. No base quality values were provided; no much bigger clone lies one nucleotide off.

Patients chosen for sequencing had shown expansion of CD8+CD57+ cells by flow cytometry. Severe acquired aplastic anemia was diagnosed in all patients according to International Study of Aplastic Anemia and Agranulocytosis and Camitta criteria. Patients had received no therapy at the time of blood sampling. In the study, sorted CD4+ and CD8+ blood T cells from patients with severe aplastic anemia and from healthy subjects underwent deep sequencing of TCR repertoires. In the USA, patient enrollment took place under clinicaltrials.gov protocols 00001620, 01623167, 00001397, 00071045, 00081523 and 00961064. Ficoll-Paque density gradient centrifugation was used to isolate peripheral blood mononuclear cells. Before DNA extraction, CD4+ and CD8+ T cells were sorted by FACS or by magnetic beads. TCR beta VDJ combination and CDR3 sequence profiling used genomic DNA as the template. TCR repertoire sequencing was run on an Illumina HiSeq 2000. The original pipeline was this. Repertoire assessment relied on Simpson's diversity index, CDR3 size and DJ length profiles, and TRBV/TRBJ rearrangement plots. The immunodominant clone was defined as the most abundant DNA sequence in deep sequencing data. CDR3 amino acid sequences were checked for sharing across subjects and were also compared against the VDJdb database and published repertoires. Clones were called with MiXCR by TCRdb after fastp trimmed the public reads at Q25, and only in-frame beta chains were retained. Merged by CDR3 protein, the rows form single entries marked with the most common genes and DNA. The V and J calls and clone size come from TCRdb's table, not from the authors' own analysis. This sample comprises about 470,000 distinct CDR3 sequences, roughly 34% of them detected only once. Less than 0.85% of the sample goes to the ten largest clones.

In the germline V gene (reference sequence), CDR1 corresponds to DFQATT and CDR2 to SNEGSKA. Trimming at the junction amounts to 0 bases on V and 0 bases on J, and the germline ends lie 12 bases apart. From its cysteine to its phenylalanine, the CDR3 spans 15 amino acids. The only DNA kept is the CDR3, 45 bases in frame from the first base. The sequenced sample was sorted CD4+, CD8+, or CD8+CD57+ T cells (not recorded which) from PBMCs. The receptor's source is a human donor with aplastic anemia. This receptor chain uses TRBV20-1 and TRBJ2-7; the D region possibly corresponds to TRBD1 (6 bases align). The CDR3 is CSARDISGDSYEQYF. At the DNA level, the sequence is TGCAGTGCTAGAGATATCTCAGGGGACTCCTACGAGCAGTACTTC.